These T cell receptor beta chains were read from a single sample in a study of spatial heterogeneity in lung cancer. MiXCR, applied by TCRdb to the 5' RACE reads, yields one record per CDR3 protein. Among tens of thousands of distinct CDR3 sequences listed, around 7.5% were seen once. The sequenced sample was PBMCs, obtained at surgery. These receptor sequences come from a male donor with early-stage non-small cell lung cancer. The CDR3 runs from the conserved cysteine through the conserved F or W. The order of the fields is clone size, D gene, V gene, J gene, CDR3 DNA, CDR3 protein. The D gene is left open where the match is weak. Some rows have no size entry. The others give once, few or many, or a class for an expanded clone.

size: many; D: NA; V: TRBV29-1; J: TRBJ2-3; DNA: TGCAGCGTTAAGTTGATGGGGCAGGGAGATACGCAGTATTTT; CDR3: CSVKLMGQGDTQYF
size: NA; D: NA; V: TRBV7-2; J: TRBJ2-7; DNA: TGTGCCAGCAGCTCCCGGAGACTCACCTACGAGCAGTACTTC; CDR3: CASSSRRLTYEQYF
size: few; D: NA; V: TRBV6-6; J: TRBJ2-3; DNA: TGTGCCAGCAGTTACCCTGGGTCAGATACGCAGTATTTT; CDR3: CASSYPGSDTQYF
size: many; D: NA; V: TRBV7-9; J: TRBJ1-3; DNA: TGTGCCAGCATCGCCGGCAGCTCTGGAAACACCATATATTTT; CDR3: CASIAGSSGNTIYF
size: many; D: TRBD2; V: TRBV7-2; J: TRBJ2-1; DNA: TGTGCCAGCAGCTCCGTGCCGGGAGGGAGCAATGAGCAGTTCTTC; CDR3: CASSSVPGGSNEQFF
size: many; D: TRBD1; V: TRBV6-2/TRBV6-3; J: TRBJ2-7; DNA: TGTGCCAGCGGGACAGGGATCGGGGAGCAGTACTTC; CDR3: CASGTGIGEQYF
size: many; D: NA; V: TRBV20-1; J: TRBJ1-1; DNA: TGCAGTGCCACAACAGGGTTCGCTGAAGCTTTCTTT; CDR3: CSATTGFAEAFF
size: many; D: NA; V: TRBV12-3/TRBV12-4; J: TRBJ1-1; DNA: TGTGCCAGCAGTTGGGGCGGGAACACTGAAGCTTTCTTT; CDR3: CASSWGGNTEAFF
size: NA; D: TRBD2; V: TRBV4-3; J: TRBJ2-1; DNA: TGCGCCAGCAGCCAAGGACTAGCGGGGCCGTACAATGAGCAGTTCTTC; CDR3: CASSQGLAGPYNEQFF
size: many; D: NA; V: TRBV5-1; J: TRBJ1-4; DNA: TGCGCCAGCAGCTTGGGGGCACAATCCATAAATGAAAAACTGTTTTTT; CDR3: CASSLGAQSINEKLFF
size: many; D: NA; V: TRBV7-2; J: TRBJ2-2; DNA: TGTGCCAGCAGCTCAGTGGCAGGTACCGGGGAGCTGTTTTTT; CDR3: CASSSVAGTGELFF
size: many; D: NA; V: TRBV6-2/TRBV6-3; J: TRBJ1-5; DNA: TGTGCCAGCAGTCCAACCGGGGATCAGCCCCAGCATTTT; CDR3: CASSPTGDQPQHF
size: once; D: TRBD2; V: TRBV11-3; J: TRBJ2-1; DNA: TGTGCCAGCAGGATTAGCGGGACTAATGATCAGTTCTTC; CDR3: CASRISGTNDQFF
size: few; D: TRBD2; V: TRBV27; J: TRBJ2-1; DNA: TGTGCCAGCAGTTCACAAGCGGGAGGACGCGGCAATGAGCAGTTCTTC; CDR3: CASSSQAGGRGNEQFF
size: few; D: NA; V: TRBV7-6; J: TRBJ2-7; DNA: TGTGCCAGCAGCTTAGGTCAGGGCCTCACCTACGAGCAGTACTTC; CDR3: CASSLGQGLTYEQYF
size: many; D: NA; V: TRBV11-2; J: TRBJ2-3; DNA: TGTGCCAGCAGCTTATTTCAGGGGTCCACAGATACGCAGTATTTT; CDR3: CASSLFQGSTDTQYF
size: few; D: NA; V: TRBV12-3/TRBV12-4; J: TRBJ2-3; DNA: TGTGCCAGCAGTTTTCGGGGGCTCAGCACAGATACGCAGTATTTT; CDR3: CASSFRGLSTDTQYF
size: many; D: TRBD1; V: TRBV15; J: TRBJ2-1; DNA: TGTGCCACCAGCCGCGACAGGGGCTCCTACAATGAGCAGTTCTTC; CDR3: CATSRDRGSYNEQFF
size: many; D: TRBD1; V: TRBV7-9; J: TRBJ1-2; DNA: TGTGCCAGCAGCCCCAGAGGGACAGGGTTCGGCTACACCTTC; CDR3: CASSPRGTGFGYTF
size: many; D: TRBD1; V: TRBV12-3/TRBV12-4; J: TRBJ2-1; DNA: TGTGCCAGCAGTTTTGGGGACAGCTACAATGAGCAGTTCTTC; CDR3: CASSFGDSYNEQFF
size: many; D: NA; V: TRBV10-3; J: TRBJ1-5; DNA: TGTGCCATCAGTGAGCCCTCGAGTGAAAGAGGCAATCAGCCCCAGCATTTT; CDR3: CAISEPSSERGNQPQHF
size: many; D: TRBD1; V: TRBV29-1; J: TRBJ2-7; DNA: TGCAGCGCATTCGCCGGGACAGACTACGAGCAGTACTTC; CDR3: CSAFAGTDYEQYF
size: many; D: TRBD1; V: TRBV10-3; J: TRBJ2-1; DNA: TGTGCCATCAGGCCGGACAGGGGGCTTTTAAGGCAGTTCTTC; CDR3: CAIRPDRGLLRQFF
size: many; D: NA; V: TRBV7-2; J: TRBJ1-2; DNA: TGTGCCAGCAGCTTAATATCGGCCGTGGATGGTTATGGCTACACCTTC; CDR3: CASSLISAVDGYGYTF
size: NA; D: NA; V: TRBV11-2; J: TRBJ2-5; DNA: TGTGCCAGCAGCCTCCGGGAGACCCAGTACTTC; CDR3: CASSLRETQYF
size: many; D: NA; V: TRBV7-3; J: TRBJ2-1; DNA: TGTGCCAGCAGTCGTACGTACAATGAGCAGTTCTTC; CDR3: CASSRTYNEQFF
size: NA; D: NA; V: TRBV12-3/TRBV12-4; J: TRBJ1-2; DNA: TGTGCCAGCAGTTTCAAACGGGACAACCCCTCCCATGGCTACACCTTC; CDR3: CASSFKRDNPSHGYTF
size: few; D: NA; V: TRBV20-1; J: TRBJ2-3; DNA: TGCAGTGCTAGGTCGTTGGGGCGGGATACGCAGTATTTT; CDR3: CSARSLGRDTQYF
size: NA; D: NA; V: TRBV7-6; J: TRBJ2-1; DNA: TGTGCCAGCAGCAAGATCTCAGGAGGTGAGCAGTTCTTC; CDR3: CASSKISGGEQFF
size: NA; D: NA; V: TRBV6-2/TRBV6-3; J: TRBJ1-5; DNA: TGTGCCAGCAGTCCCGGCGGCATTAGCAATCAGCCCCAGCATTTT; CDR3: CASSPGGISNQPQHF
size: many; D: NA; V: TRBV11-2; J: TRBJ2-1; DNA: TGTGCCAGCAGCTTAGACTACGAAGGGCAGTTCTTC; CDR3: CASSLDYEGQFF
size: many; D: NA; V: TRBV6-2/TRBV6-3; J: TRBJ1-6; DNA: TGTGCCAGCAGTTACCTATCACCCCTCCACTTT; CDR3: CASSYLSPLHF
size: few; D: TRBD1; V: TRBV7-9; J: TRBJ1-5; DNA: TGTGCCAGCAGACCTCTGGGGACAGGGGTTCAGCCCCAGCATTTT; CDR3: CASRPLGTGVQPQHF
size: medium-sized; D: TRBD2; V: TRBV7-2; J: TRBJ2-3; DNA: TGTGCCAGCAGCTTGGGACTAGCGAGCACAGATACGCAGTATTTT; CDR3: CASSLGLASTDTQYF
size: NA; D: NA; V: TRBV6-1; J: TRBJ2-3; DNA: TGTGCCAGCAGTGAATTCGGTGAAGGGGTGGCGGGATACCCTTTCACAGATACGCAGTATTTT; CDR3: CASSEFGEGVAGYPFTDTQYF